A single sample is the source of the 30 T cell receptor beta chains below, sequenced in a study of tumor-infiltrating lymphocytes in localized non-small cell lung cancer. Profiled with immunoSEQ multiplex PCR; TCRdb holds only in-frame clones, not every one. Among just under 1,500 clones listed, 75% to 90% were seen once. Sequenced input: lung tumor tissue. The origin of the receptors is a human donor with non-small cell lung cancer.

The chain has TRBV11-1 and TRBJ1-6, with a weak D call TRBD1 (6 bases). Trimming took 1 base from V and 4 from J, leaving 11 bases between them. From germline, CDR1 is SGHAT and CDR2 FQDESV (reference sequence). CDR3 length equals 16 residues. The CDR3 region is CASSLGDQGYNSPLHF. CDR3 in DNA: TGTGCCAGCAGCTTAGGCGACCAGGGGTATAATTCACCCCTCCACTTT.

The chain uses TRBV10-3 and TRBJ2-3; tentatively, D is TRBD1 (7 bases). This CDR3 region has 15 residues. The germline V gene has CDR1 ENHRY and CDR2 SYGVKD. Trimming stripped 3 bases from V and 4 bases from J, with 14 bases between. CDR3 protein: CAISERGRGADTQYF. For the CDR3, the DNA is TGTGCCATCAGTGAACGGGGCAGGGGGGCAGATACGCAGTATTTT.

This clone was detected once. This sequence joins TRBV30 and TRBJ2-5; weak D call: TRBD2 (5 bases). The CDR3 runs to 15 residues. V shed 0 bases and J shed 4 bases, with 15 bases lying between them. Germline V gives CDR1 GTSNPN, CDR2 SVGIG (reference sequence). This CDR3 is CAWSVAKVGRETQYF. CDR3 DNA sequence: TGTGCCTGGAGTGTAGCAAAAGTAGGGAGAGAGACCCAGTACTTC.

The V and J genes are TRBV7-9 and TRBJ2-2, with D perhaps TRBD2 (5 bases). CDR1 SEHNR and CDR2 FQNEAQ come from the germline V gene (reference sequence). This CDR3 has 14 amino acids. V lost 6 bases and J 7 bases, leaving 15 bases between the germline ends. The CDR3 reads CASRRGEGHGELFF. CDR3 DNA sequence: TGTGCCAGCAGAAGAGGAGAGGGTCACGGGGAGCTGTTTTTT.

The chain employs TRBV6-5 and TRBJ1-1; no reliable D call. CDR3 length: 14 amino acids. CDR1 is MNHEY, CDR2 SVGAGI, per germline. V lost 5 bases to trimming and J lost 3 bases, with 13 bases between them. CDR3 nucleotides: TGTGCCAGCAGTAGAGAGTCCGGTTACACTGAAGCTTTCTTT. Translated, it gives CASSRESGYTEAFF.

The CDR3 loop is CASRVTGESSGYTF. The CDR3 DNA sequence: TGTGCCAGCAGGGTCACAGGGGAATCCTCTGGCTACACCTTC. The chain carries TRBV6-1 and TRBJ1-2; 7 bases match TRBD1. V shed 6 bases and J 7 bases; nucleotides not matched to a gene: 11. Germline lookup yields CDR1 MNHNS and CDR2 SASEGT. The CDR3 loop spans 14 amino acids.

The chain uses TRBV9 and TRBJ2-1; maybe TRBD2 (5 bases). Germline V lookup: CDR1 SGDLS, CDR2 YYNGEE. This CDR3 spans 14 amino acids. V lost 1 base and J lost 8, with 13 bases in between. CDR3: CASSVSSSLHEQFF. Written as DNA, the CDR3 is TGTGCCAGCAGCGTATCTAGCTCGTTACATGAGCAGTTCTTC. Full variable domain (outside the CDR3, taken from reference TRBV9 and TRBJ2-1): DSGVTQTPKHLITATGQRVTLRCSPRSGDLSVYWYQQSLDQGLQFLIQYYNGEERAKGNILERFSAQQFPDLHSELNLSSLELGDSALYFCASSVSSSLHEQFFGPGTRLTVL.

DNA of the CDR3: TGCGCCAGCAGCTTGGCGGGGGGGGATTTCAGCACAGATACGCAGTATTTT. Encoded protein: CASSLAGGDFSTDTQYF. V gene TRBV5-1 combines with J gene TRBJ2-3, with TRBD2 matching 8 bases. This CDR3 has 17 residues. Germline lookup yields CDR1 SGHRS and CDR2 YFSETQ. The J segment lost 0 bases and the V segment lost 0 bases, leaving 6 bases of the junction unmatched.

The gene calls are TRBV5-1 and TRBJ2-2; weak D call: TRBD2 (6 bases). Trimming pared 2 bases from V and 4 bases from J, leaving 9 bases between. CDR1 is SGHRS and CDR2 is YFSETQ in the germline V gene. The CDR3 totals 14 residues. The DNA for the CDR3 is TGCGCCAGCAGCTTTGCGGGAAGCACCGGGGAGCTGTTTTTT. Translating gives CASSFAGSTGELFF.

The chain employs TRBV4-3 and TRBJ2-1; tentatively, D is TRBD2 (7 bases). This CDR3 contains 15 residues. Trimming cost V 1 base and J 3 bases, with 10 bases left between them. In germline, CDR1 is LGHNA, CDR2 YSLEER. This chain's CDR3 is CASSQGGGGYNEQFF. Written as DNA, the CDR3 is TGCGCCAGCAGCCAAGGGGGAGGGGGCTACAATGAGCAGTTCTTC.

V and J are TRBV10-3 and TRBJ2-7, with D unclear. V lost 7 bases and J lost 4, with 20 bases in between. Germline CDR1 reads ENHRY; CDR2 reads SYGVKD. This CDR3 comprises 15 residues. CDR3 protein: CAIKSEPGLQYEQYF. The CDR3 nucleotides are TGTGCCATCAAAAGCGAGCCGGGCCTCCAATACGAGCAGTACTTC.

For this clone: One junction end disagrees with the germline gene, perhaps due to a read error. The chain joins TRBV4-2 to TRBJ2-3, with D uncertain. This CDR3 has 11 amino acids. Germline V gives CDR1 LGHNA, CDR2 YNFKEQ. The CDR3 sequence is CASSQGPTLDF. For the CDR3, the DNA is TGTGCCAGCAGCCAAGGTCCGACCCTGGATTTT.

The rearrangement links TRBV29-1 to TRBJ2-5; D may be TRBD2 (7 bases). Trimming stripped 7 bases from V and 3 bases from J, with 18 bases between. The CDR3 is 14 residues long. The V gene's germline CDR1 is SQVTM and CDR2 ANQGSEA. The CDR3 DNA reads TGCAGCGCGGCCCCCCGGGGGGCGAAAGAGACCCAGTACTTC. Residues: CSAAPRGAKETQYF.

The chain joins TRBV7-2 to TRBJ2-7, with 10 bases aligning to TRBD1. CDR3 length equals 17 residues. CDR1 and CDR2 (germline): SGHTA, FQGNSA. V lost 1 base to trimming and J lost 4 bases; unmatched junction nucleotides: 10. This CDR3 is CASSLGGRDRGFYEQYF. The CDR3 nucleotides are TGTGCCAGCAGCTTAGGGGGCCGGGACAGGGGCTTTTACGAGCAGTACTTC.

The chain is built from TRBV30 and TRBJ2-5; D is perhaps TRBD1 (5 bases). V lost 3 bases, J lost 2 bases, and 16 bases lay in between. This CDR3 comprises 15 residues. The germline V gene has CDR1 GTSNPN and CDR2 SVGIG (reference sequence). CDR3 sequence reads: CAWRRILQGQETQYF. DNA for the CDR3: TGTGCCTGGAGGCGAATTCTGCAGGGACAAGAGACCCAGTACTTC.

This sequence joins TRBV30 and TRBJ1-2, with 10 bases identical to TRBD1. J was trimmed by 9 bases and V by 8 bases; bases with no gene match: 6. There are 11 residues in the CDR3. Germline V CDR1 and CDR2: GTSNPN, SVGIG (reference sequence). In nucleotides, the CDR3 is TGTGCCCTCCCGGGACAGGGGCGCTACACCTTC. Protein: CALPGQGRYTF.

The chain couples TRBV6-1 to TRBJ2-1; the match to TRBD1 covers 11 bases. J gave up 6 bases and V 0 bases, and 4 bases lay outside the gene matches. Germline CDR1 and CDR2: MNHNS and SASEGT. The CDR3 extends over 16 amino acids. CDR3 coding DNA: TGTGCCAGCAGTGAAGCTGGGACAGGGGGTACCAATGAGCAGTTCTTC. Protein: CASSEAGTGGTNEQFF.

The J gene is TRBJ1-1, the V gene TRBV5-4; D is unresolved. The CDR3 has 12 amino acids. CDR1 is SGHNT, CDR2 YYREEE, per germline (reference sequence). Trimming shortened V by 0 bases and J by 6 bases, and 6 bases separated the two germline ends. As DNA, the CDR3 is TGTGCCAGCAGCTTGGACTCCGCTGAAGCTTTCTTT. It translates to CASSLDSAEAFF. The full variable domain, completed using reference TRBV5-4 and TRBJ1-1, is ETGVTQSPTHLIKTRGQQVTLRCSSQSGHNTVSWYQQALGQGPQFIFQYYREEENGRGNFPPRFSGLQFPNYSSELNVNALELDDSALYLCASSLDSAEAFFGQGTRLTVV.

The chain employs TRBV2 and TRBJ2-3, with no clear D. Germline V gives CDR1 SNHLY, CDR2 FYNNEI. The CDR3 extends over 11 amino acids. With 8 bases removed from V and 4 bases from J, the gap between germline ends came to 7 bases. For the CDR3, the DNA is TGTGCCAGCGAACTGTCAGATACGCAGTATTTT. Translated: CASELSDTQYF.

The gene calls are TRBV5-4 and TRBJ2-2; possibly TRBD1 for D (5 bases). V was clipped by 0 bases and J by 4 bases, with 10 bases between them. From germline, CDR1 is SGHNT and CDR2 YYREEE (reference sequence). This CDR3 comprises 15 residues. CDR3 nucleotides: TGTGCCAGCAGCTTGGCTCAGGGATCCACCGGGGAGCTGTTTTTT. Amino acid sequence: CASSLAQGSTGELFF.

The chain is built from TRBV7-2 and TRBJ2-1; TRBD2 matches at 10 bases. V was pared by 6 bases and J by 6 bases, with 14 bases of the junction left unmatched. The CDR3 contains 17 residues. Germline CDR1 and CDR2: SGHTA and FQGNSA. As DNA, the CDR3 is TGTGCCAGCAGTCATCTCATTCTAGCGGGAGCCGGCAATGAGCAGTTCTTC. The encoded protein is CASSHLILAGAGNEQFF.

The J gene is TRBJ2-6, the V gene TRBV5-3; D not resolved. TRBV5-3 is an ORF, and what it does is uncertain. The CDR3 is 17 amino acids. The germline V and J ends were trimmed by 6 bases and 5 bases, with 21 bases remaining between them. CDR3 in amino acids: CARINYGEQSRANVLTF. As DNA, the CDR3 is TGTGCCAGAATTAATTATGGTGAACAAAGTCGGGCCAACGTCCTGACTTTC.

This chain connects TRBV9 to TRBJ1-4; D is unclear. CDR3 size: 15 residues. Germline CDR1 and CDR2: SGDLS and YYNGEE. The V and J ends lost 4 bases and 0 bases respectively, with 10 bases between them. The CDR3 DNA follows: TGTGCCAGCAGCCCTTGGAAGTCAACTAATGAAAAACTGTTTTTT. This codes for CASSPWKSTNEKLFF.

This rearrangement joins TRBV25-1 to TRBJ2-3, with 8 positions matching TRBD2. This CDR3 has 16 residues. The germline gives CDR1 MGHDK, CDR2 SYGVNS. Trimming cost V 4 bases and J 5 bases; bases outside gene matches: 11. The DNA of the CDR3 is TGTGCCAGCAGTGCGATTAGTGCGGGAGGTCGAGATACGCAGTATTTT. It encodes CASSAISAGGRDTQYF.

The chain carries TRBV7-9 and TRBJ2-2, with 7 positions matching TRBD2. Germline trimming cut 8 bases from V and 3 bases from J; bases unmatched to any gene: 3. CDR3 length equals 13 residues. Germline V gene lookup returns CDR1 SEHNR and CDR2 FQNEAQ (reference sequence). The DNA of the CDR3 is TGTGCCAGCCTAGCGGACTACACCGGGGAGCTGTTTTTT. Its translation is CASLADYTGELFF. Together with reference TRBV7-9 and TRBJ2-2, the CDR3 gives the full variable domain: DTGVSQNPRHKITKRGQNVTFRCDPISEHNRLYWYRQTLGQGPEFLTYFQNEAQLEKSRLLSDRFSAERPKGSFSTLEIQRTEQGDSAMYLCASLADYTGELFFGEGSRLTVL.

Only a few counts were recorded for this clone. The chain employs TRBV9 and TRBJ2-4, with D possibly TRBD1 on 5 matching bases. Trimming shortened V by 2 bases and J by 10 bases, and 16 bases separated the two germline ends. In germline, CDR1 is SGDLS, CDR2 YYNGEE. This CDR3 comprises 14 residues. As DNA, the CDR3 is TGTGCCAGCAGCGTCGACCCGACAGCCGCAATTCAGTACTTC. Its protein product is CASSVDPTAAIQYF.

This clone was detected a few times. The chain carries TRBV9 and TRBJ1-5; tentative D call: TRBD1 (5 bases). From germline, CDR1 is SGDLS and CDR2 YYNGEE. The CDR3 has 14 amino acids. Between the trimmed V and J ends, which lost 3 bases and 0 bases, there was a span of 7 bases. The DNA for the CDR3 is TGTGCCAGCAGCGCAGGGTATAGCAATCAGCCCCAGCATTTT. Translation gives CASSAGYSNQPQHF.

This chain connects TRBV6-5 to TRBJ2-1; weak D call: TRBD2 (6 bases). Germline V gene sequence: CDR1 MNHEY, CDR2 SVGAGI. The V and J ends lost 1 base and 9 bases respectively, with 7 bases between them. There are 12 residues in the CDR3. DNA for the CDR3: TGTGCCAGCAGTTACTTGGGAGGTGAGCAGTTCTTC. This encodes CASSYLGGEQFF.

This sequence joins TRBV7-3 and TRBJ2-3; no firm D call. The CDR3 has 16 residues. V was trimmed by 6 bases and J by 0 bases, leaving 16 bases between them. Germline CDR1 is SGHTA and CDR2 is FQGTGA. This CDR3 reads CASSRTSASSTDTQYF. The CDR3 nucleotides are TGTGCCAGCAGTCGCACCTCGGCGTCTAGCACAGATACGCAGTATTTT. The entire variable domain, with the rest obtained from reference TRBV7-3 and TRBJ2-3, is as follows: GAGVSQTPSNKVTEKGKYVELRCDPISGHTALYWYRQSLGQGPEFLIYFQGTGAADDSGLPNDRFFAVRPEGSVSTLKIQRTERGDSAVYLCASSRTSASSTDTQYFGPGTRLTVL.

A remark on this clone: The junction departs from germline at one end; a sequencing error may be responsible. The genes are TRBV4-1 and TRBJ2-1; 11 bases align to TRBD2. The CDR3 length is 15 residues. Germline assignment: CDR1 MGHRA and CDR2 YSYEKL. For the CDR3, the DNA is TGTGCCAGCAGCCAGGGACTAGCGGATTACAATGAGCAGTTCTTC. It translates to CASSQGLADYNEQFF.